The TCR beta chain described here comes from a study of beta chain features in type 1 diabetes. The entirety of the isolated RNA underwent reverse transcription, so expressed TCRB transcripts were sequenced. Using immunoSEQ multiplex PCR, the repertoire was profiled, and TCRdb retains in-frame clones only, with some absent. Altogether about 360,000 clones are present, roughly 13% being singletons, with the ten largest covering under 0.02%. Germline trimming cut 5 bases from V and 4 bases from J; bases unmatched to any gene: 8. The CDR3 runs 16 residues. Germline CDR1 is MDHEN and CDR2 is SYDVKM. The chain carries TRBV28 and TRBJ2-2; TRBD1 agrees at 9 bases. Sequencing used naive CD4+ T cells from blood. This TCR was sampled from a man between 18 and 29 years old in good health. In nucleotides, the CDR3 is TGTGCCAGCAGTGCCCCCGGGACAGGGACCACCGGGGAGCTGTTTTTT. This encodes CASSAPGTGTTGELFF.